A single sample gave rise to the 28 T cell receptor beta chains below, sequenced in a study of pediatric ulcerative colitis. Measured with immunoSEQ multiplex PCR; TCRdb has only the in-frame clones, and not every one. The sample lists about 15,000 clones; 85% to 90% were seen once. Sequencing used blood. These receptors all stem from a boy between 10 and 17 years old with moderate ulcerative colitis.

V gene TRBV4-3 combines with J gene TRBJ2-7, with D possibly matching TRBD1 (6 bases). The CDR3 spans 14 residues. V was clipped by 1 base and J by 2 bases, with 9 bases between them. Germline lookup yields CDR1 LGHNA and CDR2 YSLEER. This chain's CDR3 is CASSQGGQTYEQYF. CDR3 bases: TGCGCCAGCAGCCAAGGGGGGCAGACCTACGAGCAGTACTTC.

The chain uses TRBV2 and TRBJ1-1, with D hard to call. The germline V and J ends were trimmed by 10 bases and 3 bases, with 9 bases remaining between them. The CDR3 totals 11 residues. CDR1 and CDR2 (germline): SNHLY, FYNNEI. CDR3 protein: CATQRDTEAFF. As DNA, the CDR3 is TGTGCCACACAACGGGACACTGAAGCTTTCTTT.

This rearrangement joins TRBV27 to TRBJ2-3, with D perhaps assigned TRBD1 or TRBD2 (6 bases each). Germline loops: CDR1 MNHEY, CDR2 SMNVEV (reference sequence). The CDR3 totals 16 residues. V was shortened by 6 bases and J by 3 bases, with 19 bases between the two germline ends. This CDR3 reads CASSRWGREETDTQYF. In DNA form, the CDR3 reads TGTGCCAGCAGCAGATGGGGGCGGGAAGAGACAGATACGCAGTATTTT.

The chain recombines TRBV6-1 with TRBJ2-1, with a weak D call TRBD2 (5 bases). V was cut by 4 bases and J by 6 bases, with 16 bases left in between. Germline lookup yields CDR1 MNHNS and CDR2 SASEGT. CDR3 length: 15 amino acids. The CDR3 reads CASSAKRTVINEQFF. Here the CDR3 DNA reads TGTGCCAGCAGTGCCAAGCGGACTGTGATCAATGAGCAGTTCTTC.

The V call is TRBV6-6, the J call TRBJ2-3; D is unresolved. Deletions cut 7 bases from V and 3 bases from J, with 8 bases between. Germline-derived CDR1 and CDR2 are MNHNY and SVGAGI (reference sequence). This CDR3 spans 12 amino acids. CDR3 in amino acids: CASKAGTDTQYF. CDR3 nucleotides: TGTGCCAGCAAAGCTGGGACAGATACGCAGTATTTT.

The V call is TRBV27, the J call TRBJ2-7; D is perhaps TRBD1 or TRBD2 (5 bases each). This CDR3 comprises 15 residues. Trimming shortened V by 4 bases and J by 2 bases, and 15 bases separated the two germline ends. Germline lookup yields CDR1 MNHEY and CDR2 SMNVEV (reference sequence). CDR3 coding DNA: TGTGCCAGCAGTTCTGGTCAGGGAGCTGCCTACGAGCAGTACTTC. Residues: CASSSGQGAAYEQYF.

The V gene is TRBV2, the J gene TRBJ1-2, with TRBD1 matching over 10 bases. With V trimmed by 6 bases and J by 6 bases, 10 bases remained unmatched. CDR1 SNHLY and CDR2 FYNNEI come from the germline V gene. This CDR3 region has 15 residues. In nucleotides, the CDR3 is TGTGCCAGCAGAGATGACAGGGGGCGAAGGGATGGCTACACCTTC. Translation: CASRDDRGRRDGYTF.

The chain links TRBV4-2 to TRBJ2-3; 15 bases are a match to TRBD2. Looked up from germline, CDR1 is LGHNA and CDR2 is YNFKEQ. This CDR3 has 18 amino acids. V was pared by 3 bases and J by 2 bases, with 6 bases of the junction left unmatched. CDR3 region: CASSQGTSGGMFTDTQYF. Here the CDR3 DNA reads TGTGCCAGCAGCCAGGGGACTAGCGGGGGGATGTTCACAGATACGCAGTATTTT.

The V call is TRBV6-5, the J call TRBJ2-1, with D possibly being TRBD1 or TRBD2 (6 bases each). Germline loops: CDR1 MNHEY, CDR2 SVGAGI. The CDR3 has 11 residues. The V end was cut by 5 bases, the J end by 14 bases, with 13 bases between. CDR3 nucleotide sequence: TGTGCCAGCAGTCACCACAGGGAGGAGTTCTTC. Translated, it gives CASSHHREEFF.

The gene calls are TRBV9 and TRBJ1-6; D gene unclear. V was pared by 0 bases and J by 10 bases, with 8 bases between. The CDR3 length is 13 residues. The germline V gene encodes CDR1 SGDLS and CDR2 YYNGEE. This CDR3 is CASSVEGVSPLHF. CDR3 bases: TGTGCCAGCAGCGTAGAAGGTGTCTCACCCCTCCACTTT.

J is TRBJ2-7 and V is TRBV25-1; D might be TRBD2 (7 bases). V dropped 4 bases and J dropped 0 bases, with 16 bases sitting between them. Germline V gives CDR1 MGHDK, CDR2 SYGVNS. The CDR3 runs 16 residues. This CDR3 reads CASSGGGTTFSYEQYF. Written as DNA, the CDR3 is TGTGCCAGCAGTGGGGGAGGGACAACCTTCTCCTACGAGCAGTACTTC.

V is TRBV6-1 and J is TRBJ2-5, with TRBD2 matching 7 bases. Germline CDR1 is MNHNS and CDR2 is SASEGT. CDR3 length: 15 residues. J gave up 2 bases and V 8 bases, and 11 bases lay outside the gene matches. CDR3 nucleotide sequence: TGTGCCAGCCGGGGGGTTAAGACGGGGCAAGAGACCCAGTACTTC. This gives the protein CASRGVKTGQETQYF.

As for this clone: One end of the junction does not line up with germline, which may come from a read error. The V and J genes are TRBV20-1 and TRBJ2-7, with 7 bases lining up with TRBD1. Germline CDR1 is DFQATT and CDR2 is SNEGSKA (reference sequence). This CDR3 has 11 residues. The CDR3 loop reads CSASPATGLSF. The DNA for the CDR3 is TGCAGTGCTAGCCCCGCGACAGGGCTAAGCTTC.

This rearrangement joins TRBV5-5 to TRBJ2-1; D is possibly TRBD2 (5 bases). V lost 3 bases and J 1 base, leaving 11 bases between the germline ends. The length of the CDR3 is 15 residues. CDR1 and CDR2 (germline): SGHKS, YYEKEE (reference sequence). CDR3 sequence: CASSYTVASYNEQFF. For the CDR3, the DNA is TGTGCCAGCAGCTATACAGTAGCGTCCTACAATGAGCAGTTCTTC. The whole variable domain, remainder taken from reference TRBV5-5 and TRBJ2-1, is DAGVTQSPTHLIKTRGQQVTLRCSPISGHKSVSWYQQVLGQGPQFIFQYYEKEERGRGNFPDRFSARQFPNYSSELNVNALLLGDSALYLCASSYTVASYNEQFFGPGTRLTVL.

This sequence joins TRBV5-1 and TRBJ2-1, with TRBD2 identical over 8 bases. The CDR3 loop spans 16 amino acids. The germline gives CDR1 SGHRS, CDR2 YFSETQ. Trimming removed 6 bases from V and 5 bases from J; junction bases left unmatched: 13. The chain's CDR3 is CASKGTPTSGDNEQFF. The CDR3 DNA reads TGCGCCAGCAAGGGAACGCCTACTAGCGGCGACAATGAGCAGTTCTTC.

V usage is TRBV2 and J usage is TRBJ2-7; D possibly corresponds to TRBD2 (5 bases). Trimming pared 6 bases from V and 7 bases from J, leaving 19 bases between. Germline V gene data show CDR1 as SNHLY and CDR2 as FYNNEI. The CDR3 has 14 residues. CDR3 coding DNA: TGTGCCAGCAGGTCGCCGGGAACCATCGGAGAGCAGTACTTC. This translates into CASRSPGTIGEQYF.

The chain employs TRBV19 and TRBJ1-1; D gene ambiguous. The germline V and J ends were trimmed by 7 bases and 0 bases, with 9 bases remaining between them. The CDR3 runs to 13 residues. CDR1 and CDR2 from the germline V gene are LNHDA and SQIVND (reference sequence). The CDR3 region is CASNPGLNTEAFF. The CDR3 DNA is TGTGCCAGTAATCCAGGTTTGAACACTGAAGCTTTCTTT.

The chain links TRBV7-9 to TRBJ1-5, with D uncertain. Germline V lookup: CDR1 SEHNR, CDR2 FQNEAQ (reference sequence). V lost 1 base and J lost 3, with 7 bases in between. The CDR3 runs 14 residues. CDR3 DNA: TGTGCCAGCAGCTTAGAGGGTTACAATCAGCCCCAGCATTTT. This gives the protein CASSLEGYNQPQHF.

The rearrangement uses TRBV6-5 and TRBJ1-1; possibly TRBD1 for D (5 bases). CDR1 and CDR2 from the germline V gene are MNHEY and SVGAGI. V lost 7 bases to trimming and J lost 1 base, with 10 bases between them. The CDR3 runs to 13 residues. CDR3 amino acids: CASKWTKNTEAFF. For the CDR3, the DNA is TGTGCCAGCAAATGGACAAAGAACACTGAAGCTTTCTTT.

V gene TRBV6-5 combines with J gene TRBJ1-4, with D maybe TRBD1 (6 bases). Germline CDR1 and CDR2: MNHEY and SVGAGI. The CDR3 is made up of 13 amino acids. V was pared by 6 bases and J by 8 bases, with 13 bases between. CDR3 nucleotides: TGTGCCAGCAGCTTCGGACAGCGCGAAAAACTGTTTTTT. Amino acids: CASSFGQREKLFF.

CDR3 in amino acids: CASSESLAEAYNEQFF. In DNA, the CDR3 is TGCGCCAGCAGTGAGTCCCTGGCAGAAGCCTACAATGAGCAGTTCTTC. The gene calls are TRBV10-1 and TRBJ2-1, with D unclear. The CDR3 contains 16 residues. V was cut by 0 bases and J by 2 bases, with 11 bases left in between. Germline V gene lookup returns CDR1 WNHNN and CDR2 SYGVQD (reference sequence).

The V and J genes are TRBV7-9 and TRBJ2-7; the D is unclear. Germline V gene sequence: CDR1 SEHNR, CDR2 FQNEAQ (reference sequence). Trimming shortened V by 1 base and J by 5 bases, and 15 bases separated the two germline ends. The CDR3 loop spans 15 amino acids. CDR3 nucleotides: TGTGCCAGCAGCTTAGAGGGCGGATTGGGTCACGAGCAGTACTTC. Translation gives CASSLEGGLGHEQYF.

The chain has TRBV6-5 and TRBJ2-7, with 11 bases lining up with TRBD2. This CDR3 has 15 residues. V shed 5 bases and J 2 bases; nucleotides not matched to a gene: 5. Germline CDR1 and CDR2: MNHEY and SVGAGI. CDR3 sequence reads: CASSLLAGATYEQYF. As DNA, the CDR3 is TGTGCCAGCAGTCTACTAGCGGGGGCTACCTACGAGCAGTACTTC.

This chain joins TRBV28 and TRBJ2-1; D remains unclear. The germline gives CDR1 MDHEN, CDR2 SYDVKM. V lost 2 bases and J lost 6, with 11 bases in between. The CDR3 runs to 14 residues. The CDR3 here is CASSLRVDFNEQFF. The CDR3 nucleotides are TGTGCCAGCAGTTTAAGGGTCGATTTCAATGAGCAGTTCTTC.

The chain has TRBV28 and TRBJ2-1; 8 bases are a match to TRBD2. Germline assignment: CDR1 MDHEN and CDR2 SYDVKM. After removal of 2 bases from V and 10 bases from J, the junction contained 16 bases not matched to a gene. This CDR3 contains 17 residues. CDR3 protein: CASSLEVSREDYVEQFF. The CDR3 nucleotides read TGTGCCAGCAGTTTAGAGGTCTCGCGGGAGGACTATGTCGAGCAGTTCTTC.

V usage is TRBV5-1 and J usage is TRBJ1-3; D remains ambiguous. Per the germline V gene, CDR1 is SGHRS and CDR2 is YFSETQ. Trimming took 1 base from V and 4 from J, leaving 12 bases between them. The CDR3 totals 15 residues. CDR3 DNA sequence: TGCGCCAGCAGCTTGATTGCGGAACCAGGAAACACCATATATTTT. Protein sequence: CASSLIAEPGNTIYF.

This chain links TRBV7-2 with TRBJ2-7; 13 positions agree with TRBD2. The CDR3 covers 15 residues. V was pared by 3 bases and J by 6 bases, with 5 bases of the junction left unmatched. Germline CDR1 reads SGHTA; CDR2 reads FQGNSA. The CDR3 DNA follows: TGTGCCAGCAGCTTCGGACTAGCGGGAGTCGGCGAGCAGTACTTC. It is translated as CASSFGLAGVGEQYF.

The chain combines TRBV7-2 with TRBJ2-1; the D gene is possibly TRBD2 (7 bases). The CDR3 spans 15 residues. V was cut by 1 base and J by 6 bases, with 13 bases left in between. The V gene's germline CDR1 is SGHTA and CDR2 FQGNSA. The DNA of the CDR3 is TGTGCCAGCAGCTTAGGGGGGGGCGTAGCCAATGAGCAGTTCTTC. Protein product: CASSLGGGVANEQFF.